This TCR beta chain was obtained from a study of T cell repertoires in cytomegalovirus infection. Background on the study: CMV epitopes that were recently identified and HLA-C-restricted were used alongside well-studied HLA-B-restricted ones. Shared public TCR beta signatures pointed to both CMV infection and a matching HLA type.

For this clonotype: The antigen remains undetermined.

TCRdb reanalysed the reads using MiXCR and keeps one entry per CDR3 protein. The sample consists of 680,000 or so distinct CDR3 sequences, roughly 30% of them appearing once. Study-wide points: Dominant in the ex vivo response were TCR beta clonotypes restricted by HLA-C and specific for CMV.

The CDR3 spans 16 residues. V lost 3 bases to trimming and J lost 5 bases; unmatched junction nucleotides: 12. Germline loops: CDR1 SEHNR, CDR2 FQNEAQ (reference sequence). Material: cultured PBMCs, obtained from culture after CMV antigen stimulation. The genes are TRBV7-9 and TRBJ2-5; 7 nucleotides line up with TRBD2. This sequence originates from a human donor in good health (CMV status not recorded). Some clones in this sample may be carry-over from other donors' samples. As DNA, the CDR3 is TGTGCCAGCAGCTTCCCTAGCGGAGTTCTAGCGGAGACCCAGTACTTC. Protein: CASSFPSGVLAETQYF.